These T cell receptor beta chains were read from a single sample in a study of Ad26.COV2.S vaccination and SARS-CoV-2 variants. Using immunoSEQ multiplex PCR, the repertoire was profiled, and TCRdb retains in-frame clones only, with some absent. The profile shows roughly 700,000 clones, about 90% of them singletons. This specimen was peripheral blood, taken in a trial of Ad26.COV2.S vaccine versus placebo. Source of these receptors: a person between 18 and 60 years old who received the Ad26.COV2.S COVID-19 vaccine or a placebo. CDR3s include the opening cysteine and the closing phenylalanine or tryptophan. Each record gives: D gene, clone size, J gene, V gene, CDR3 length, CDR3 DNA, CDR3 protein. D genes are given only for firm matches. The size field is filled for only some rows; it gives once, few, many or a size class.

D: TRBD2; size: -; J: TRBJ2-5; V: TRBV5-6; length: 14; DNA: TGTGCCAGCAGCTTGGGCCAGCGGGGAGAGACCCAGTACTTC; CDR3: CASSLGQRGETQYF
D: -; size: -; J: TRBJ2-4; V: TRBV12-3/TRBV12-4; length: 13; DNA: TGTGCCAGCAGCAGGGACACAGGGTACATTCAGTACTTC; CDR3: CASSRDTGYIQYF
D: TRBD1; size: -; J: TRBJ2-7; V: TRBV19; length: 13; DNA: TGTGCCAGTACCCACAGGGGATCCTACGAGCAGTACTTC; CDR3: CASTHRGSYEQYF
D: TRBD2; size: -; J: TRBJ2-1; V: TRBV29-1; length: 13; DNA: TGCAGCGTTGTGAAGGGAGGGAGGGATGAGCAGTTCTTC; CDR3: CSVVKGGRDEQFF
D: TRBD1; size: -; J: TRBJ2-7; V: TRBV6-5; length: 13; DNA: TGTGCCAGCAGGTTGGGACAGATCTACGAGCAGTACTTC; CDR3: CASRLGQIYEQYF
D: -; size: -; J: TRBJ2-3; V: TRBV4-2; length: 17; DNA: TGTGCCAGCAGCCAAGTAGGGCGGGGGCTAATAACGGATACGCAGTATTTT; CDR3: CASSQVGRGLITDTQYF
D: -; size: -; J: TRBJ1-5; V: TRBV4-3; length: 16; DNA: TGCGCCAGCAGCCAAGATTGGGGCTGGGGGGATCAGCCCCAGCATTTT; CDR3: CASSQDWGWGDQPQHF
D: -; size: -; J: TRBJ2-3; V: TRBV5-1; length: 16; DNA: TGCGCCAGCAGCTCTGGGGCGGGACAGAGCACAGATACGCAGTATTTT; CDR3: CASSSGAGQSTDTQYF
D: -; size: -; J: TRBJ1-1; V: TRBV19; length: 15; DNA: TGTGCCAGTAGTATCGGTGGGTTGGTGAACACTGAAGCTTTCTTT; CDR3: CASSIGGLVNTEAFF
D: -; size: -; J: TRBJ1-5; V: TRBV10-3; length: 13; DNA: TGTGCCATCAGTGAGGGAGGGGGGCAGCCCCAGCATTTT; CDR3: CAISEGGGQPQHF
D: -; size: -; J: TRBJ1-3; V: TRBV11-2; length: 15; DNA: TGTGCCAGCAGCTTAGATCAGTCCTCTGGAAACACCATATATTTT; CDR3: CASSLDQSSGNTIYF
D: TRBD1; size: once; J: TRBJ2-7; V: TRBV18; length: 14; DNA: TGTGCCAGCTCACTGGACAGGTTCTTGCAGGAGCAGTACTTC; CDR3: CASSLDRFLQEQYF
D: -; size: -; J: TRBJ1-2; V: TRBV7-8; length: 14; DNA: TGTGCCAGCAGCTTAGAGCACGGCCCACAAGCCTACACCTTC; CDR3: CASSLEHGPQAYTF
D: -; size: once; J: TRBJ2-4; V: TRBV2; length: 14; DNA: TGTGCCAGCACCAAAGGCGCTAGTTGGGACATTCAGTACTTC; CDR3: CASTKGASWDIQYF
D: -; size: -; J: TRBJ2-2; V: TRBV7-9; length: 18; DNA: TGTGCCAGCAGCTCATATCAAGGGGTCCGGGGTCACACCGGGGAGCTGTTTTTT; CDR3: CASSSYQGVRGHTGELFF
D: -; size: -; J: TRBJ1-5; V: TRBV24-1; length: 12; DNA: TGTGCCACCAGTGACCTGAACGGGCCCCAGCATTTT; CDR3: CATSDLNGPQHF
D: -; size: few; J: TRBJ1-5; V: TRBV5-5; length: 18; DNA: TGTGCCAGCAGCCTATCTGGAATACGGGACACTACTTATCAGCCCCAGCATTTT; CDR3: CASSLSGIRDTTYQPQHF
D: -; size: -; J: TRBJ1-1; V: TRBV21-1; length: 14; DNA: TGTGCCAGCAGCAAATTTGATGGTGGAAAGGAAGCTTTCTTT; CDR3: CASSKFDGGKEAFF
D: -; size: -; J: TRBJ1-1; V: TRBV7-6; length: 14; DNA: TGTGCCAGCAGCTTATGGGGGTTGAACACTGAAGCTTTCTTT; CDR3: CASSLWGLNTEAFF
D: -; size: once; J: TRBJ2-6; V: TRBV3-1/TRBV3-2; length: 17; DNA: TGTGCCAGCAGCCAAGATCCCCAGACCTCTGGGGCCAACGTCCTGACTTTC; CDR3: CASSQDPQTSGANVLTF
D: TRBD1; size: once; J: TRBJ2-7; V: TRBV9; length: 18; DNA: TGTGCCAGCAGACCCACCGGGACAGGGGCCCCTAGCTCCTACGAGCAGTACTTC; CDR3: CASRPTGTGAPSSYEQYF
D: -; size: -; J: TRBJ2-7; V: TRBV6-5; length: 11; DNA: TGTGCCAGCTGCCAGAGCTACGAGCAGTACTTC; CDR3: CASCQSYEQYF
D: TRBD1; size: -; J: TRBJ2-7; V: TRBV24-1; length: 15; DNA: TGTGCCACCAGTGAAACCGGGACAGAAAACTACGAGCAGTACTTC; CDR3: CATSETGTENYEQYF
D: TRBD2; size: -; J: TRBJ2-1; V: TRBV3-1/TRBV3-2; length: 13; DNA: TGTGCCAGCGGGCGGGGGGGCTACAATGAGCAGTTCTTC; CDR3: CASGRGGYNEQFF
D: -; size: -; J: TRBJ1-1; V: TRBV2; length: 14; DNA: TGTGCCAGCAGGGGGGTCCCTAAGGGCACTGAAGCTTTCTTT; CDR3: CASRGVPKGTEAFF
D: TRBD1; size: -; J: TRBJ1-6; V: TRBV10-3; length: 15; DNA: TGTGCCATCAGGGGACAGGGTACCTATAATTCACCCCTCCACTTT; CDR3: CAIRGQGTYNSPLHF
D: -; size: -; J: TRBJ1-2; V: TRBV5-1; length: 14; DNA: TGCGCCAGCAGCTTGGCTGACCCAAACTATGGCTACACCTTC; CDR3: CASSLADPNYGYTF
D: TRBD2; size: -; J: TRBJ2-1; V: TRBV6-2/TRBV6-3; length: 16; DNA: TGTGCCAGCAGTTACCGAGGGACTAGCCTTTACAATGAGCAGTTCTTC; CDR3: CASSYRGTSLYNEQFF
D: -; size: -; J: TRBJ2-7; V: TRBV7-3; length: 15; DNA: TGTGCCAGCAGCTCGGGCCCCCCTTACTACTACGAGCAGTACTTC; CDR3: CASSSGPPYYYEQYF
D: -; size: -; J: TRBJ1-1; V: TRBV6-5; length: 14; DNA: TGTGCCAGCACCGAGGGCCGCGCGAACACTGAAGCTTTCTTT; CDR3: CASTEGRANTEAFF
D: TRBD1; size: -; J: TRBJ2-2; V: TRBV7-3; length: 16; DNA: TGTGCCCTTAGCTGGAGGGGACAGGGGCGAACCGGGGAGCTGTTTTTT; CDR3: CALSWRGQGRTGELFF
D: -; size: once; J: TRBJ2-1; V: TRBV5-4; length: 13; DNA: TGTGCCAGCAGCTTGACAGTGGACAATGAGCAGTTCTTC; CDR3: CASSLTVDNEQFF
D: -; size: -; J: TRBJ2-1; V: TRBV9; length: 14; DNA: TGTGCCAGCAGCGCCGGAACCAATAGCAATGAGCAGTTCTTC; CDR3: CASSAGTNSNEQFF
D: -; size: once; J: TRBJ1-1; V: TRBV20-1; length: 14; DNA: TGCAGTGCTAGTCCCGGACAGTTGAACACTGAAGCTTTCTTT; CDR3: CSASPGQLNTEAFF
D: -; size: -; J: TRBJ1-1; V: TRBV21-1; length: 12; DNA: TGTGCCAGCAGCCCGGAAGGGCCGGGAGCTTTCTTT; CDR3: CASSPEGPGAFF
D: -; size: -; J: TRBJ1-2; V: TRBV19; length: 13; DNA: TGTGCCAGTACGGAGGAATCAGGCTATGGCTACACCTTC; CDR3: CASTEESGYGYTF
D: TRBD2; size: -; J: TRBJ2-3; V: TRBV7-9; length: 14; DNA: TGTGCCAGCAGCCTAGCGGGAGCTGTAGGTACGCAGTATTTT; CDR3: CASSLAGAVGTQYF
D: -; size: -; J: TRBJ2-1; V: TRBV7-8; length: 16; DNA: TGTGCCAGCAGCTTTATCCGGGCTCCCTCCTACAATGAGCAGTTCTTC; CDR3: CASSFIRAPSYNEQFF
D: TRBD1; size: -; J: TRBJ2-3; V: TRBV27; length: 15; DNA: TGTGCCAGCAGTTGGGCAGGGGGCGCGACAGATACGCAGTATTTT; CDR3: CASSWAGGATDTQYF
D: TRBD2; size: -; J: TRBJ2-5; V: TRBV7-2; length: 16; DNA: TGTGCCAGCAGCAGATGGACTAGCGGGGTTAAAGAGACCCAGTACTTC; CDR3: CASSRWTSGVKETQYF
D: -; size: -; J: TRBJ1-1; V: TRBV5-1; length: 15; DNA: TGCGCCAGCAGCGCCCTTTCAGAGACGAACACTGAAGCTTTCTTT; CDR3: CASSALSETNTEAFF
D: -; size: few; J: TRBJ1-4; V: TRBV30; length: 12; DNA: TGTGCCTCCGACAGGACTAATGAAAAACTGTTTTTT; CDR3: CASDRTNEKLFF
D: -; size: -; J: TRBJ1-6; V: TRBV15; length: 15; DNA: TGTGCCACCAGCAGAGATGGAAGCTATAATTCACCCCTCCACTTT; CDR3: CATSRDGSYNSPLHF
D: -; size: -; J: TRBJ2-5; V: TRBV5-1; length: 13; DNA: TGCGCCAGCAGCTTGTGGGGTGGAGAGACCCAGTACTTC; CDR3: CASSLWGGETQYF
D: -; size: -; J: TRBJ1-4; V: TRBV6-5; length: 16; DNA: TGTGCCAGCAGTTACCTAAGCCGAGCAACTAATGAAAAACTGTTTTTT; CDR3: CASSYLSRATNEKLFF
D: -; size: -; J: TRBJ2-5; V: TRBV23-1; length: 16; DNA: TGCGCCAGCAGGAACCCCGGGCCCCATCAGGAAGAGACCCAGTACTTC; CDR3: CASRNPGPHQEETQYF
D: TRBD1; size: -; J: TRBJ2-3; V: TRBV19; length: 15; DNA: TGTGCCAGTAGTATCCGACAGGGCATCAAAGATACGCAGTATTTT; CDR3: CASSIRQGIKDTQYF
D: -; size: -; J: TRBJ1-5; V: TRBV9; length: 15; DNA: TGTGCCAGCAGCGTGGAACAGGGTACCAATCAGCCCCAGCATTTT; CDR3: CASSVEQGTNQPQHF
D: -; size: -; J: TRBJ2-5; V: TRBV18; length: 13; DNA: TGTGCCAGCTCGACTGGGGTCGGGGAGACCCAGTACTTC; CDR3: CASSTGVGETQYF
D: -; size: -; J: TRBJ1-5; V: TRBV19; length: 14; DNA: TGTGCCAGTAGTATCTACGTCAGGAATCAGCCCCAGCATTTT; CDR3: CASSIYVRNQPQHF
D: -; size: few; J: TRBJ1-1; V: TRBV18; length: 13; DNA: TGTGCCAGCTCAAATACAGGGTGGACTGAAGCTTTCTTT; CDR3: CASSNTGWTEAFF
D: -; size: -; J: TRBJ2-2; V: TRBV6-4; length: 13; DNA: TGTGCCAGCAGTGACAGGAACACCGGGGAGCTGTTTTTT; CDR3: CASSDRNTGELFF
D: TRBD2; size: once; J: TRBJ2-7; V: TRBV7-2; length: 15; DNA: TGTGCCAGCAGCTTAGGGAGCGGGGGGCGAAACGAGCAGTACTTC; CDR3: CASSLGSGGRNEQYF
D: -; size: -; J: TRBJ1-2; V: TRBV7-2; length: 12; DNA: TGTGCCAGCAGCAAGGGACCTAATGGCTACACCTTC; CDR3: CASSKGPNGYTF
D: TRBD1; size: -; J: TRBJ2-3; V: TRBV5-1; length: 14; DNA: TGCGCCAGCAGCCTCGGACAGGTTCCAGATACGCAGTATTTT; CDR3: CASSLGQVPDTQYF
D: TRBD2; size: -; J: TRBJ2-5; V: TRBV6-1; length: 18; DNA: TGTGCCAGCAGTGAAGGGGGGCTAGCGGGGGCCTACCGAGAGACCCAGTACTTC; CDR3: CASSEGGLAGAYRETQYF
D: TRBD1; size: -; J: TRBJ2-5; V: TRBV7-9; length: 16; DNA: TGTGCCAGCAGCTTTCGCCGGGACAGGGGGCCTGAGACCCAGTACTTC; CDR3: CASSFRRDRGPETQYF
D: TRBD2; size: -; J: TRBJ2-7; V: TRBV7-2; length: 15; DNA: TGTGCCAGCAGCTTAGTGGCGGGGGGGGCCGACGAGCAGTACTTC; CDR3: CASSLVAGGADEQYF
D: -; size: -; J: TRBJ1-3; V: TRBV7-8; length: 15; DNA: TGTGCCAGCAGCTTAGCGCTGGGGCAAGGAAACACCATATATTTT; CDR3: CASSLALGQGNTIYF